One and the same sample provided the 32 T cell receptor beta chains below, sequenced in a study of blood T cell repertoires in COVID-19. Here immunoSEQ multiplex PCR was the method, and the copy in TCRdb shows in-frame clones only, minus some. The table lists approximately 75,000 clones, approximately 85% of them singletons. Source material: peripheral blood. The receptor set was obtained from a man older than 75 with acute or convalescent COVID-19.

In DNA, the CDR3 is TGCAGTGCGACCGGGACAGACGAGCAGTACTTC. Translated, it gives CSATGTDEQYF. The V gene is TRBV20-1, the J gene TRBJ2-7; 7 bases map to TRBD1. This CDR3 is 11 amino acids long. Germline CDR1 reads DFQATT; CDR2 reads SNEGSKA (reference sequence). With 6 bases clipped from V and 5 bases from J, the junction kept 4 bases outside the gene matches.

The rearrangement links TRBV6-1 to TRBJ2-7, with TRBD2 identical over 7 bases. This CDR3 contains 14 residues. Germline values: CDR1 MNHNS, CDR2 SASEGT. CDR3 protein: CASSDQAGGGVLEV. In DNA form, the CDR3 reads TGTGCCAGCAGTGATCAAGCTGGGGGGGGAGTTTTGGAGGTC.

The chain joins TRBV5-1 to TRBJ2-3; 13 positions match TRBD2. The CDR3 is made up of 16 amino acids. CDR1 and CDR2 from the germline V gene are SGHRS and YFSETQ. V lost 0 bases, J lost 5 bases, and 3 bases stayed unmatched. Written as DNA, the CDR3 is TGCGCCAGCAGCTTGGCAGGACTAGCGGGGGAAGATACGCAGTATTTT. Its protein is CASSLAGLAGEDTQYF.

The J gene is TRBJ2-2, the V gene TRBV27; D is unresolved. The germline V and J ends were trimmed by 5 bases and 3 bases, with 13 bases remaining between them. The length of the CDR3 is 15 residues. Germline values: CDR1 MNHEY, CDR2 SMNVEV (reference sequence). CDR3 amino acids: CASSGIPTDTGELFF. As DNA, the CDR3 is TGTGCCAGCAGTGGTATACCAACGGACACCGGGGAGCTGTTTTTT.

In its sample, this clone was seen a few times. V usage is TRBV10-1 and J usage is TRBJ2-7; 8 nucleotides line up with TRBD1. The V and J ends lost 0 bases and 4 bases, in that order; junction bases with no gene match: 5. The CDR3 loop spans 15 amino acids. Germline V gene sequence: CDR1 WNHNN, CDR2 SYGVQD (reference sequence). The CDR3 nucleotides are TGCGCCAGCAGTGAGTCCCGGACAGGGTCTTACGAGCAGTACTTC. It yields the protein CASSESRTGSYEQYF.

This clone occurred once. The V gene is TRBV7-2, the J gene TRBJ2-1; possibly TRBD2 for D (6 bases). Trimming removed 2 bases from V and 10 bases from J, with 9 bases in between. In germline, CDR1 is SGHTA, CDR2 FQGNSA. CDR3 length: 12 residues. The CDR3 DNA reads TGTGCCAGCAGCTTATACCGGGGGGAGCAGTTCTTC. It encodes CASSLYRGEQFF.

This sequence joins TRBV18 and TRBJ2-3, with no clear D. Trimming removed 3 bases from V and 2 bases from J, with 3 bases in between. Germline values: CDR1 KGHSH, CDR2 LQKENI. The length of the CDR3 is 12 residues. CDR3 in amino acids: CASSPYTDTQYF. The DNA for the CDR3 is TGTGCCAGCTCACCCTACACAGATACGCAGTATTTT.

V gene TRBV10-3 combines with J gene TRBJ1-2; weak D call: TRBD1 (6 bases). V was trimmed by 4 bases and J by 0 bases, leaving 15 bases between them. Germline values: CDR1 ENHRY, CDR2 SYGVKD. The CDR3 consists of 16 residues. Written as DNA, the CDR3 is TGTGCCATCAGTGGGAGACAGGCTGAAACTAACTATGGCTACACCTTC. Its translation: CAISGRQAETNYGYTF.

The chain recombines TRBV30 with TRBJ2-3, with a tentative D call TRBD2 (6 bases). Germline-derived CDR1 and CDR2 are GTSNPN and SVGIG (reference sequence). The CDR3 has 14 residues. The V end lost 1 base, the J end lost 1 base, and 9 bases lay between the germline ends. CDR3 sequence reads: CAWSGGGGTDTQYF. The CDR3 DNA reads TGTGCCTGGAGTGGTGGCGGGGGCACAGATACGCAGTATTTT.

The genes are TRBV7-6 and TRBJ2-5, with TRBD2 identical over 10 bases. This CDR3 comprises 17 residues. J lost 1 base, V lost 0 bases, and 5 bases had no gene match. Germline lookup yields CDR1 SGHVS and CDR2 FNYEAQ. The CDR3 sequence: CASSLAHLAGGQETQYF. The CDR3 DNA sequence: TGTGCCAGCAGCTTAGCGCATTTAGCGGGGGGCCAAGAGACCCAGTACTTC.

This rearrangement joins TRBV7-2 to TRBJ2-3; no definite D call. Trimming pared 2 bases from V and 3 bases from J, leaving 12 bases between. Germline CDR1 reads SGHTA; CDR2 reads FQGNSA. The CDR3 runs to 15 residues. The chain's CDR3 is CASSLLGRVTDTQYF. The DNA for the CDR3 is TGTGCCAGCAGCTTACTCGGCCGGGTGACAGATACGCAGTATTTT.

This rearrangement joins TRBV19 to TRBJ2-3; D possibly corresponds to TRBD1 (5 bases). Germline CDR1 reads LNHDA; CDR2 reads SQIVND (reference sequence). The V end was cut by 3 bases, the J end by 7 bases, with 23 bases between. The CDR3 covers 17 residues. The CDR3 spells CASSMGNDPPGWNTQYF. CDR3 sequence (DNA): TGTGCCAGTAGTATGGGGAACGACCCGCCAGGGTGGAATACGCAGTATTTT.

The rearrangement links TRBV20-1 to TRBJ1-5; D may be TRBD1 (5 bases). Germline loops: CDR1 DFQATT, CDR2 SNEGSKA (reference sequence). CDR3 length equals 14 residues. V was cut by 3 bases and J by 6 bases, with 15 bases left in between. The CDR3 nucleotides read TGCAGTGCTAGTCCAGGGTTCCCGGGTCAGCCCCAGCATTTT. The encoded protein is CSASPGFPGQPQHF.

The DNA for the CDR3 is TGTGCCAGCTCACCCGCGGGGCCCCGTTACGAGCAGTACTTC. Amino acid sequence: CASSPAGPRYEQYF. The genes are TRBV18 and TRBJ2-7, with a weak D call TRBD2 (6 bases). Germline V CDR1 and CDR2: KGHSH, LQKENI. This CDR3 region has 14 residues. V gave up 3 bases and J gave up 4 bases, with 13 bases separating them.

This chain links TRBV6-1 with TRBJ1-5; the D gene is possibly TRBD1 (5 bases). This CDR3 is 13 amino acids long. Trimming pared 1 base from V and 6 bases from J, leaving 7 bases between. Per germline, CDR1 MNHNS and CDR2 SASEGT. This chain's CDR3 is CASSEEGIQPQHF. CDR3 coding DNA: TGTGCCAGCAGTGAAGAGGGGATTCAGCCCCAGCATTTT.

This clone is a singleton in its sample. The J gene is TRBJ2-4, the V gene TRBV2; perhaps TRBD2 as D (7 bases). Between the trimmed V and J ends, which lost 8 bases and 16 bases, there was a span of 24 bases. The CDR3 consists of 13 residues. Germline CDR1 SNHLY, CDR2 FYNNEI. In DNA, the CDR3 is TGTGCCAGCGTATATAGTGCGGGGGCCTTTGCTTACTTC. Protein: CASVYSAGAFAYF.

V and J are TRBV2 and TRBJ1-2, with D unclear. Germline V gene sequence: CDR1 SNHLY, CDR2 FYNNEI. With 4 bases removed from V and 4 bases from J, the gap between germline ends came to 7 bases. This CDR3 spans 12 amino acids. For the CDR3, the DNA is TGTGCCAGCAGTGCCTCGGGCTATGGCTACACCTTC. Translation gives CASSASGYGYTF.

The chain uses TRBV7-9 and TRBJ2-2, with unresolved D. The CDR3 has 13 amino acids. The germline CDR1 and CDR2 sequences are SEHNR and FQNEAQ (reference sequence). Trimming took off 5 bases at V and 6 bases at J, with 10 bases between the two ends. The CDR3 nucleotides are TGTGCCAGCAGCGCTACTTACGCCGGGGAGCTGTTTTTT. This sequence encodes CASSATYAGELFF.

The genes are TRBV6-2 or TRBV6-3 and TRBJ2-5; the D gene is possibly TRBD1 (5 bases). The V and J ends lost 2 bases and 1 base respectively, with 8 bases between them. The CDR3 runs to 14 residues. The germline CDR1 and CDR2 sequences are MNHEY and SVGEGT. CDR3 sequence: CASSYVQGQETQYF. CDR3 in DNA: TGTGCCAGCAGTTACGTTCAGGGCCAAGAGACCCAGTACTTC.

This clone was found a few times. The CDR3 spells CANTDRVDYGYTF. CDR3 in DNA: TGTGCCAACACGGACAGGGTGGACTATGGCTACACCTTC. This sequence joins TRBV10-3 and TRBJ1-2, with 8 bases lining up with TRBD1. Losses at the gene ends were 10 bases for V and 3 bases for J; bases not matched to a gene: 7. Germline loops: CDR1 ENHRY, CDR2 SYGVKD. The CDR3 totals 13 residues.

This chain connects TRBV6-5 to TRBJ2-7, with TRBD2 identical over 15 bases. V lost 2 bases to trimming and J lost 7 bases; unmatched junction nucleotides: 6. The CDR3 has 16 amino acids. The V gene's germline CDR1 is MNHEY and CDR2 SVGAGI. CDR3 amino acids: CASSYPTGTSGREQYF. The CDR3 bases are TGTGCCAGCAGTTACCCGACCGGGACTAGCGGGAGGGAGCAGTACTTC.

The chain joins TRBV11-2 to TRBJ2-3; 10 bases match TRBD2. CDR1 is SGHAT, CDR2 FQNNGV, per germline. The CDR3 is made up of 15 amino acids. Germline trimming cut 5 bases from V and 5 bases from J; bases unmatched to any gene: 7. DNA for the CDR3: TGTGCCAGCAGCCCGAGACCTAGCGGGGGAGATACGCAGTATTTT. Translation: CASSPRPSGGDTQYF.

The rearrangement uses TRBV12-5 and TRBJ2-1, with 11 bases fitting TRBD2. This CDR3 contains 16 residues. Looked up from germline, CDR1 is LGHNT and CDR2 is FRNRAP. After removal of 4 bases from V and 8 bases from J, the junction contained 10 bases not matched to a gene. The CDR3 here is CASGSPLAGGWDEQFF. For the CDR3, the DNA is TGTGCTAGTGGTTCCCCCCTAGCGGGAGGATGGGATGAGCAGTTCTTC.

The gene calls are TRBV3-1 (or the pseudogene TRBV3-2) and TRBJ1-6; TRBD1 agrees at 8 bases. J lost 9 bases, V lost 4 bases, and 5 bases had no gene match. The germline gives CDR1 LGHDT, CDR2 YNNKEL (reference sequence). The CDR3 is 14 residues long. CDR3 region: CASSPRQGSSPLHF. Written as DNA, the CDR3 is TGTGCCAGCAGCCCCCGACAGGGGAGTTCACCCCTCCACTTT.

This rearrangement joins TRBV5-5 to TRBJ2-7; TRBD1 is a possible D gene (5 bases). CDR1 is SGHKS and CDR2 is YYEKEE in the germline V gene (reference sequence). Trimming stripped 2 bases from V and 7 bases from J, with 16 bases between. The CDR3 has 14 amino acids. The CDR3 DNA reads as TGTGCCAGCAGCTTCTTGGGCAGGGATGATGAGCAGTACTTC. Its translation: CASSFLGRDDEQYF.

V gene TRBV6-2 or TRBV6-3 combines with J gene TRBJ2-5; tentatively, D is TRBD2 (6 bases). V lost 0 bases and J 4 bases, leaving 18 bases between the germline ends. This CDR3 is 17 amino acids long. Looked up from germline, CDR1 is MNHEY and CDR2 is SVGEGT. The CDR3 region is CASSYSRAGPFRETQYF. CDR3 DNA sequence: TGTGCCAGCAGTTACTCGAGGGCGGGGCCCTTTCGAGAGACCCAGTACTTC.

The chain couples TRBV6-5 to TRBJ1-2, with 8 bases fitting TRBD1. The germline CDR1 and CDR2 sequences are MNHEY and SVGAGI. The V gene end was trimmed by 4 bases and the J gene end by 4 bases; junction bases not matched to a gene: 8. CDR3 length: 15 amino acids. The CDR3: CASSSGQGAIYGYTF. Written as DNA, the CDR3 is TGTGCCAGCAGTTCTGGACAGGGAGCAATCTATGGCTACACCTTC.

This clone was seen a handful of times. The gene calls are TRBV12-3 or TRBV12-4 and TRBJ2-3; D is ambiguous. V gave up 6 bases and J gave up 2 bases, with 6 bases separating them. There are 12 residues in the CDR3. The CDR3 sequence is CASSRITDTQYF. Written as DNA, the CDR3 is TGTGCCAGCAGCAGAATCACAGATACGCAGTATTTT.

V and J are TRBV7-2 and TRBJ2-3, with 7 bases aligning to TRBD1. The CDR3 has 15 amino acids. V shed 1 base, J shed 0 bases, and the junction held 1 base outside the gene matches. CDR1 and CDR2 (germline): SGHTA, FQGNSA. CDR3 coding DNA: TGTGCCAGCAGCTTAGTCAGGGGGAGCACAGATACGCAGTATTTT. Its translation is CASSLVRGSTDTQYF.

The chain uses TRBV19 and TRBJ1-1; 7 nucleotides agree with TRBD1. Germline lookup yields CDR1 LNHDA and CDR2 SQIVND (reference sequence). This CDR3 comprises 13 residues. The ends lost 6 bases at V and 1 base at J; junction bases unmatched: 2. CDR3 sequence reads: CASRWTGNTEAFF. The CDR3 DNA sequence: TGTGCCAGTAGGTGGACAGGGAACACTGAAGCTTTCTTT.

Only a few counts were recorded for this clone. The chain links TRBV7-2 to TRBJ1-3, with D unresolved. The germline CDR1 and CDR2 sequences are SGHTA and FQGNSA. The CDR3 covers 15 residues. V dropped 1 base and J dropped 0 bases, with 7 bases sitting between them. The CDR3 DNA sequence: TGTGCCAGCAGCTTAGGAACGGTCTCTGGAAACACCATATATTTT. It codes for CASSLGTVSGNTIYF.

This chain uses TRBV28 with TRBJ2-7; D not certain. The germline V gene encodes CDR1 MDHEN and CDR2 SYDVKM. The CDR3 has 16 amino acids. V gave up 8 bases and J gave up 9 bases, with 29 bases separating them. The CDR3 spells CASQHLTSGYVRGQYF. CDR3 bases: TGTGCCAGCCAACATCTAACCAGTGGTTATGTACGAGGGCAGTACTTC. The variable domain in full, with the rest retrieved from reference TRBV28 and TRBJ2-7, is DVKVTQSSRYLVKRTGEKVFLECVQDMDHENMFWYRQDPGLGLRLIYFSYDVKMKEKGDIPEGYSVSREKKERFSLILESASTNQTSMYLCASQHLTSGYVRGQYFGPGTRLTVT.